This T cell receptor (beta chain) originates from a study of cytomegalovirus exposure and HLA in healthy donors. This CDR3 contains 17 residues. CDR1 is SGHNT, CDR2 YENEEA, per germline. The trim removed 1 base at V and 7 bases at J, leaving 6 bases unmatched. 60 Vbeta and 13 Jbeta primers were used in PCR. Here immunoSEQ multiplex PCR was the method, and the copy in TCRdb shows in-frame clones only, minus some. The sample carries about 150,000 clones, about 84% recorded once. Comment on this clone: The antigen is unknown.

General study findings and limits: TCR beta chain V- and J-gene trimming was linked, in a later analysis, to a missense variant in DCLRE1C.

The sequenced sample consisted of PBMCs. The V call is TRBV11-3, the J call TRBJ2-1; 14 nucleotides match TRBD2. This clonotype was sampled from a male donor in good health and CMV-seronegative. CDR3 coding DNA: TGTGCCAGCAGCTTAGGACTAGCGGGGGGGCCGGGTAATGAGCAGTTCTTC. It specifies CASSLGLAGGPGNEQFF.